This T cell receptor beta chain comes out of a study of T cell responses to AZD1222 COVID-19 vaccine. Study as a whole: Second-dose timings of about 4 or about 12 weeks were pooled. Study-level findings and limits: Clonal diversity was possibly underestimated, and white British individuals and females predominated among donors. Unmutated variant regions are reportedly the target of nearly half of TCRs that are spike-specific. Spike was spanned by vaccine-associated CD4 TCRs, with dominance at 160-218 and 743-854.

With regard to this clone: Its target is not known.

This CDR3 is 13 amino acids long. Trimming removed 6 bases at V and 2 bases at J, with 11 bases between. Clones were sequenced by immunoSEQ multiplex PCR, and TCRdb holds only the in-frame ones, with some missing. The table includes under 150,000 clones, about 90% detected once. J is TRBJ2-7 and V is TRBV12-3 or TRBV12-4; D unresolved. Sequenced here: peripheral blood, sampled on day 0 of AZD1222 vaccination. The TCR originated in an adult in good health. CDR3 residues: CASRGPAAYEQYF. CDR3 nucleotides: TGTGCCAGCAGAGGACCAGCTGCCTACGAGCAGTACTTC.